One sample yielded the 27 T cell receptor beta chains listed below, sequenced in a study of T cell repertoires in cytomegalovirus infection. TCRdb analysed the reads with MiXCR anew, one entry per CDR3 protein. The sample holds under 850,000 distinct CDR3 sequences, 35% seen once. What was sequenced was PBMCs. The receptors shown here come from a human donor in good health (CMV status not recorded). Some clones in this sample may be carry-over from other donors' samples.

This clonotype was counted only a few times. This chain connects TRBV27 to TRBJ1-1, with D possibly TRBD1 on 5 matching bases. CDR1 and CDR2 (germline): MNHEY, SMNVEV (reference sequence). Trimming stripped 9 bases from V and 0 bases from J, with 17 bases between. CDR3 length equals 15 residues. The CDR3 DNA sequence: TGTGCCAGTTCAGAGCCGGGGCTCATGAACACTGAAGCTTTCTTT. This translates into CASSEPGLMNTEAFF.

J is TRBJ2-6 and V is TRBV29-1, with D possibly matching TRBD2 (6 bases). Trimming shortened V by 4 bases and J by 0 bases, and 13 bases separated the two germline ends. The germline V gene has CDR1 SQVTM and CDR2 ANQGSEA. CDR3 length: 16 amino acids. This chain's CDR3 is CSVVGRTGSGANVLTF. DNA for the CDR3: TGCAGCGTTGTGGGGAGGACGGGCTCTGGGGCCAACGTCCTGACTTTC.

The chain is built from TRBV28 and TRBJ1-2, with D hard to call. CDR3 size: 15 residues. V lost 6 bases and J lost 7, with 21 bases in between. The germline V gene encodes CDR1 MDHEN and CDR2 SYDVKM. CDR3 in DNA: TGTGCCAGCAGCATGGACCCGTCCCCCTCATCTGGCTACACCTTC. It yields the protein CASSMDPSPSSGYTF.

The CDR3: CAWSPDSNYGYTF. The CDR3 DNA is TGTGCCTGGAGTCCGGACAGTAACTATGGCTACACCTTC. The chain is built from TRBV30 and TRBJ1-2, with a possible D match to TRBD1 (6 bases). The germline V and J ends were trimmed by 2 bases and 1 base, with 8 bases remaining between them. Per the germline V gene, CDR1 is GTSNPN and CDR2 is SVGIG (reference sequence). This CDR3 is 13 amino acids long.

In this sample, this clonotype turned up many times. V gene TRBV7-2 combines with J gene TRBJ2-7; 8 bases align to TRBD1. This CDR3 is built from 14 residues. The V and J ends lost 4 bases and 2 bases, in that order; junction bases with no gene match: 4. The V gene's germline CDR1 is SGHTA and CDR2 FQGNSA. The CDR3 reads CASSYTTGAYEQYF. CDR3 nucleotides: TGTGCCAGCAGCTATACGACAGGGGCCTACGAGCAGTACTTC.

A few counts support this clonotype. CDR3 sequence reads: CASSPQTGTYEKLFF. CDR3 in DNA: TGTGCCAGCAGCCCCCAGACAGGGACCTATGAAAAACTGTTTTTT. The chain combines TRBV7-9 with TRBJ1-4; 7 bases are shared with TRBD1. Germline V CDR1 and CDR2: SEHNR, FQNEAQ (reference sequence). The CDR3 runs 15 residues. J was trimmed by 6 bases and V by 5 bases; bases with no gene match: 9.

The gene calls are TRBV18 and TRBJ2-7, with no clear D. This CDR3 contains 16 residues. Trimming pared 6 bases from V and 0 bases from J, leaving 18 bases between. Germline V gene lookup returns CDR1 KGHSH and CDR2 LQKENI. The CDR3 nucleotides are TGTGCCAGCTCCCGCACCTCTAGATCCCGCTCCTACGAGCAGTACTTC. It yields the protein CASSRTSRSRSYEQYF.

In its sample, this clonotype was seen a few times. This chain joins TRBV7-2 and TRBJ2-2, with D maybe TRBD1 (5 bases). V lost 1 base, J lost 4 bases, and 7 bases lay in between. This CDR3 is 14 amino acids long. The germline gives CDR1 SGHTA, CDR2 FQGNSA. The CDR3 DNA sequence: TGTGCCAGCAGCTTAGACAGGATCACCGGGGAGCTGTTTTTT. It codes for CASSLDRITGELFF. The whole variable domain, remainder taken from reference TRBV7-2 and TRBJ2-2, is GAGVSQSPSNKVTEKGKDVELRCDPISGHTALYWYRQSLGQGLEFLIYFQGNSAPDKSGLPSDRFSAERTGGSVSTLTIQRTQQEDSAVYLCASSLDRITGELFFGEGSRLTVL.

This clonotype appeared many times. For the CDR3, the DNA is TGTGCCAGCAGTTTAGAGGGCGCGGGTCAGCCCCAGCATTTT. This encodes CASSLEGAGQPQHF. V and J are TRBV12-3 or TRBV12-4 and TRBJ1-5; D unresolved. CDR3 size: 14 residues. Trimming stripped 1 base from V and 6 bases from J, with 10 bases between.

The rearrangement uses TRBV20-1 and TRBJ2-4, with D perhaps matching TRBD1 or TRBD2 (5 bases each). The germline V gene encodes CDR1 DFQATT and CDR2 SNEGSKA (reference sequence). The V gene lost 1 base and the J gene lost 6 bases, with 10 bases spanning the gap. The CDR3 runs 13 residues. The CDR3 is CSARGAGANIQYF. The CDR3 DNA follows: TGCAGTGCTAGAGGGGCCGGGGCAAACATTCAGTACTTC.

About this clonotype: A read error may produce the germline difference seen at one junction end. The chain combines TRBV6-4 with TRBJ2-2; TRBD1 might be the D (6 bases). CDR3 size: 15 residues. Germline V gene lookup returns CDR1 MRHNA and CDR2 SNTAGT. The CDR3 region is CARSVTQGSTGEMFF. CDR3 DNA sequence: TGTGCCAGAAGTGTAACTCAGGGGAGCACCGGGGAGATGTTTTTT.

This clonotype has ten or more counts. This chain joins TRBV7-8 and TRBJ1-2; 10 nucleotides line up with TRBD1. The CDR3 is 14 amino acids. Germline trimming cut 5 bases from V and 2 bases from J; bases unmatched to any gene: 2. CDR1 and CDR2 from the germline V gene are SGHVS and FQNEAQ. CDR3 sequence: CASSMGQGNYGYTF. CDR3 in DNA: TGTGCCAGCAGCATGGGACAGGGGAACTATGGCTACACCTTC.

A few counts support this clonotype. This chain connects TRBV28 to TRBJ2-3, with 7 bases aligning to TRBD1. Trimming removed 2 bases from V and 4 bases from J; junction bases left unmatched: 21. CDR1 and CDR2 from the germline V gene are MDHEN and SYDVKM. The CDR3 runs 20 residues. The chain's CDR3 is CASSLPSQGTPILDSDTQYF. The CDR3 nucleotides read TGTGCCAGCAGTTTACCTTCACAGGGGACCCCAATACTCGACTCAGATACGCAGTATTTT.

This clonotype was seen only a few times. The genes are TRBV28 and TRBJ2-7; 7 positions match TRBD1. CDR1 and CDR2 from the germline V gene are MDHEN and SYDVKM. Losses at the gene ends were 6 bases for V and 2 bases for J; bases not matched to a gene: 19. The CDR3 contains 18 residues. The CDR3 is CASSFLEDWGQITYEQYF. In DNA form, the CDR3 reads TGTGCCAGCAGCTTCTTAGAGGATTGGGGACAGATTACCTACGAGCAGTACTTC. The full variable domain, its missing parts supplied by reference TRBV28 and TRBJ2-7, is DVKVTQSSRYLVKRTGEKVFLECVQDMDHENMFWYRQDPGLGLRLIYFSYDVKMKEKGDIPEGYSVSREKKERFSLILESASTNQTSMYLCASSFLEDWGQITYEQYFGPGTRLTVT.

In this sample, this clonotype turned up a few times. This chain connects TRBV11-2 to TRBJ2-5, with 9 bases lining up with TRBD2. The CDR3 loop spans 15 amino acids. CDR1 is SGHAT, CDR2 FQNNGV, per germline. The J segment lost 3 bases and the V segment lost 4 bases, leaving 6 bases of the junction unmatched. In DNA, the CDR3 is TGTGCCAGCAGCTGGAGGGCTAGCGGGGAAGAGACCCAGTACTTC. Its protein is CASSWRASGEETQYF.

V and J are TRBV10-3 and TRBJ1-5; D is uncertain. The CDR3 extends over 13 amino acids. The germline V gene has CDR1 ENHRY and CDR2 SYGVKD. V was shortened by 10 bases and J by 1 base, with 11 bases between the two germline ends. The CDR3 spells CASRRVSNQPQHF. The CDR3 DNA sequence: TGTGCCAGCAGACGGGTGAGCAATCAGCCCCAGCATTTT.

This clonotype was recorded many times. The V call is TRBV6-4, the J call TRBJ1-5, with D hard to call. From germline, CDR1 is MRHNA and CDR2 SNTAGT. This CDR3 has 13 residues. V lost 3 bases and J 0 bases, leaving 3 bases between the germline ends. The DNA for the CDR3 is TGTGCCAGCAGTGAAGGTAGCAATCAGCCCCAGCATTTT. Its protein product is CASSEGSNQPQHF.

V gene TRBV7-6 combines with J gene TRBJ2-2; a possible D gene is TRBD2 (7 bases). Germline V lookup: CDR1 SGHVS, CDR2 FNYEAQ. V lost 6 bases and J lost 3, with 23 bases in between. This CDR3 contains 18 residues. The CDR3 loop is CASRLILLEGGHTGELFF. The CDR3 DNA reads as TGTGCCAGCAGATTAATCCTCCTAGAGGGGGGGCACACCGGGGAGCTGTTTTTT. Drawing the rest from reference TRBV7-6 and TRBJ2-2, the complete variable domain is GAGVSQSPRYKVTKRGQDVALRCDPISGHVSLYWYRQALGQGPEFLTYFNYEAQQDKSGLPNDRFSAERPEGSISTLTIQRTEQRDSAMYRCASRLILLEGGHTGELFFGEGSRLTVL.

As to this clonotype: Germline and junction disagree at one end, which may indicate a read error. The genes are TRBV6-8 and TRBJ2-2; TRBD1 is a possible D gene (6 bases). Germline CDR1 is MNHGY and CDR2 is SAAAGT. CDR3 length equals 14 residues. CDR3 coding DNA: TGTGCCAGCAGCCCCGGGACAAACACCGGGGCGCTGTTTTTT. Translating it yields CASSPGTNTGALFF.

The chain links TRBV12-3 or TRBV12-4 to TRBJ1-3; no definite D call. The CDR3 sequence is 15 residues long. The V and J ends lost 6 bases and 1 base respectively, with 13 bases between them. The CDR3 region has the DNA TGTGCCAGCAGGTCTACAGCGAGTTCTGGAAACACCATATATTTT. Encoded protein: CASRSTASSGNTIYF.

The genes are TRBV27 and TRBJ2-7; 10 bases match TRBD2. J was trimmed by 4 bases and V by 2 bases; bases with no gene match: 5. The CDR3 has 15 amino acids. Germline lookup yields CDR1 MNHEY and CDR2 SMNVEV (reference sequence). The CDR3 DNA reads as TGTGCCAGCAGTTTAACGGCTAGCGGGAGTTACGAGCAGTACTTC. Translating it yields CASSLTASGSYEQYF.

A few counts support this clonotype. This chain joins TRBV11-2 and TRBJ2-7; weak D call: TRBD1 (6 bases). V dropped 7 bases and J dropped 1 base, with 14 bases sitting between them. This CDR3 is built from 14 residues. Germline CDR1 reads SGHAT; CDR2 reads FQNNGV. CDR3 DNA sequence: TGTGCCAGCACCCTGACACAGGGTTCCTACGAGCAGTACTTC. Its translation: CASTLTQGSYEQYF.

The V call is TRBV15, the J call TRBJ1-2; D is unresolved. Germline CDR1 reads LNHNV; CDR2 reads YYDKDF (reference sequence). V was clipped by 0 bases and J by 0 bases, with 8 bases between them. The CDR3 is 15 amino acids. The CDR3 is CATSRDQQTNYGYTF. In nucleotides, the CDR3 is TGTGCCACCAGCAGAGATCAGCAGACTAACTATGGCTACACCTTC.

This clonotype has more than one count but fewer than ten. The chain is built from TRBV27 and TRBJ1-1; maybe TRBD1 (6 bases). The CDR3 is 16 amino acids. V was pared by 2 bases and J by 5 bases, with 18 bases between. Germline V gene lookup returns CDR1 MNHEY and CDR2 SMNVEV (reference sequence). CDR3 coding DNA: TGTGCCAGCAGTTTAAGTTGGGACACTCTTTCGACTGAAGCTTTCTTT. It yields the protein CASSLSWDTLSTEAFF.

The V and J genes are TRBV7-9 and TRBJ2-1; TRBD1 agrees at 7 bases. After removal of 1 base from V and 7 bases from J, the junction contained 10 bases not matched to a gene. This CDR3 comprises 16 residues. In germline, CDR1 is SEHNR, CDR2 FQNEAQ (reference sequence). For the CDR3, the DNA is TGTGCCAGCAGCTTAGAAGGCACAGGGGCGTGGAATGAGCAGTTCTTC. Its translation is CASSLEGTGAWNEQFF.

The chain couples TRBV12-3 or TRBV12-4 to TRBJ1-5; 8 bases are shared with TRBD1. Trimming removed 2 bases from V and 9 bases from J; junction bases left unmatched: 9. The CDR3 is made up of 15 amino acids. The CDR3 is CASSLNRGSMRPQHF. As DNA, the CDR3 is TGTGCCAGCAGTTTAAACAGGGGGTCTATGAGGCCCCAGCATTTT.

The chain combines TRBV7-2 with TRBJ1-2; maybe TRBD1 (5 bases). The V end lost 5 bases, the J end lost 2 bases, and 12 bases lay between the germline ends. The CDR3 sequence is 14 residues long. Per the germline V gene, CDR1 is SGHTA and CDR2 is FQGNSA. The CDR3, as DNA: TGTGCCAGCAGCCTTTCACAGGACAACTATGGCTACACCTTC. Its translation: CASSLSQDNYGYTF.